The 7 T cell receptor beta chains below were found in one sample sequenced in a study of blood T cell repertoires in COVID-19. Measured with immunoSEQ multiplex PCR; TCRdb has only the in-frame clones, and not every one. The sample holds 250,000 to 300,000 clones, about nine tenths seen once. The material sequenced was peripheral blood. Receptors originate from a woman in her 30s with COVID-19, enrolled during active disease.

The count of this clone is one. V and J are TRBV5-1 and TRBJ2-7, with 8 bases fitting TRBD2. Germline V CDR1 and CDR2: SGHRS, YFSETQ. CDR3 length: 15 amino acids. With 0 bases clipped from V and 6 bases from J, the junction kept 8 bases outside the gene matches. CDR3 sequence: CASSLDPGGAGEQYF. The CDR3 nucleotides read TGCGCCAGCAGCTTGGATCCCGGGGGGGCTGGCGAGCAGTACTTC.

The chain combines TRBV3-1 (or the pseudogene TRBV3-2) with TRBJ2-5, with D unresolved. The CDR3 sequence is 14 residues long. Trimming shortened V by 4 bases and J by 5 bases, and 14 bases separated the two germline ends. Germline assignment: CDR1 LGHDT and CDR2 YNNKEL (reference sequence). The chain's CDR3 is CASSLSPRQETQYF. In DNA form, the CDR3 reads TGTGCCAGCAGCCTCTCCCCTCGCCAGGAGACCCAGTACTTC.

The chain recombines TRBV7-9 with TRBJ1-5; unclear D gene. CDR3 size: 13 residues. Trimming left V 6 bases short and J 4 bases short, with 10 bases between. The V gene's germline CDR1 is SEHNR and CDR2 FQNEAQ (reference sequence). CDR3: CASREDTNQPQHF. The CDR3 DNA sequence: TGTGCCAGCAGGGAAGACACTAATCAGCCCCAGCATTTT.

At least ten counts were recorded for this clone. The same CDR3 is also encoded by other DNA sequences in this sample. The chain is built from TRBV18 and TRBJ1-4; D ambiguous. The CDR3 consists of 13 residues. The ends were cut back, 3 bases at V and 5 bases at J, with 7 bases in the middle. From germline, CDR1 is KGHSH and CDR2 LQKENI. In nucleotides, the CDR3 is TGTGCCAGCTCACCCGGTGCCAATGAAAAACTGTTTTTT. It specifies CASSPGANEKLFF.

This clone appeared once. The CDR3 here is CASGVQGGNTEAFF. For the CDR3, the DNA is TGCGCCAGCGGCGTACAGGGGGGGAACACTGAAGCTTTCTTT. The chain recombines TRBV5-1 with TRBJ1-1; 8 nucleotides agree with TRBD1. Trimming cost V 7 bases and J 1 base; bases outside gene matches: 6. This CDR3 has 14 residues. Germline V gene sequence: CDR1 SGHRS, CDR2 YFSETQ.

In its sample, this clone was seen once. V and J are TRBV6-6 and TRBJ1-5; TRBD1 matches 9 bases. The CDR3 consists of 16 residues. Germline V lookup: CDR1 MNHNY, CDR2 SVGAGI (reference sequence). The V gene end was trimmed by 4 bases and the J gene end by 6 bases; junction bases not matched to a gene: 10. CDR3 protein: CASSSKDRGRGQPQHF. The CDR3 DNA reads TGTGCCAGCAGTTCAAAGGACAGGGGAAGGGGTCAGCCCCAGCATTTT.

The J gene is TRBJ2-1, the V gene TRBV19; the match to TRBD2 covers 7 bases. CDR3 length: 12 residues. In germline, CDR1 is LNHDA, CDR2 SQIVND (reference sequence). With 11 bases clipped from V and 7 bases from J, the junction kept 8 bases outside the gene matches. CDR3 sequence: CASSGGRNEQFF. The CDR3 DNA sequence: TGTGCCTCCTCGGGGGGACGGAATGAGCAGTTCTTC. The full variable domain, its missing parts supplied by reference TRBV19 and TRBJ2-1, is DGGITQSPKYLFRKEGQNVTLSCEQNLNHDAMYWYRQDPGQGLRLIYYSQIVNDFQKGDIAEGYSVSREKKESFPLTVTSAQKNPTAFYLCASSGGRNEQFFGPGTRLTVL.